This TCR beta chain derives from a study of CD8 T cells in ankylosing spondylitis. Between the trimmed V and J ends, which lost 0 bases and 1 base, there was a span of 6 bases. The CDR3 is 14 amino acids. Germline lookup yields CDR1 MNHEY and CDR2 SVGAGI. This clonotype was counted at least ten times. What it binds is not known. General study points: A TCR beta motif of eight or nine highly homologous variants seemed to mark ankylosing spondylitis blood. CD8+ cells made up the disease-linked clones, which were relatively rare in peripheral blood. Earlier reports found some motif variants in synovial fluid and blood in reactive arthritis. Enrichment of disease-linked clones was reportedly significant in matched ankylosing spondylitis synovial fluid.

A quantitative 5'-RACE method, one with molecular barcodes, was used to make TCR beta libraries. A single record per CDR3 protein comes from TCRdb applying MiXCR to the 5' RACE reads. The repertoire holds 670,000 or so distinct CDR3 sequences, with around 20% as singletons. The chain is built from TRBV6-5 and TRBJ1-1, with TRBD1 as a possible D gene (5 bases). The sequenced sample was blood, either unsorted or a sorted T cell fraction (not recorded which). This clonotype originated in a male donor with ankylosing spondylitis. This CDR3 is CASSYSQGNTEAFF. The CDR3 DNA is TGTGCCAGCAGTTACTCTCAGGGGAACACTGAAGCTTTCTTT.